This T cell receptor beta chain was recovered during a study of T cell changes during pregnancy in multiple sclerosis. Sequenced by immunoSEQ multiplex PCR; TCRdb stores in-frame clones only, minus some. The sample consists of approximately 30,000 clones, roughly 90% of them appearing once. The CDR3 spans 16 residues. Trimming removed 0 bases from V and 1 base from J, with 9 bases in between. From germline, CDR1 is LGHNA and CDR2 YNFKEQ. This clone ranks as medium-sized (0.01 to 0.1%). The material sequenced was CD8+ T cells from peripheral blood mononuclear cells, taken in the first trimester of pregnancy. The J gene is TRBJ2-2, the V gene TRBV4-2; TRBD1 is a possible D gene (5 bases). This clonotype was obtained from a female donor with multiple sclerosis, enrolled in a pregnancy study. CDR3 in amino acids: CASSQDSDRNTGELFF. CDR3 sequence (DNA): TGTGCCAGCAGCCAAGACTCCGACAGGAACACCGGGGAGCTGTTTTTT.